This T cell receptor beta chain emerged from a study of cytomegalovirus exposure and HLA in healthy donors. Across the whole study: Earlier, about 180 million T cells were analyzed, and 117 million unique TCR beta sequences were found among them. For the approximately 430 genotyped donors, 81% fell within the Caucasian-associated ancestry cluster.

PCR involved 60 Vbeta and 13 Jbeta primers. Here immunoSEQ multiplex PCR was the method, and the copy in TCRdb shows in-frame clones only, minus some. The table for this sample gives 100,000 to 150,000 clones. Study results and caveats: Apparent HLA restriction characterized most CMV-associated TCR beta chains in a later analysis.

This CDR3 region has 13 residues. The J segment lost 8 bases and the V segment lost 4 bases, leaving 7 bases of the junction unmatched. The V gene's germline CDR1 is KGHSH and CDR2 LQKENI. Concerning this clone itself: No antigen is known for it.

The sequence was collected from a woman aged 40 to 49 in good health and CMV-seronegative. This chain links TRBV18 with TRBJ1-2; 7 bases are a match to TRBD1. Sequencing input: PBMCs. CDR3 protein: CASSLDRERGYTF. The CDR3 region has the DNA TGTGCCAGCTCACTTGACAGGGAGCGCGGCTACACCTTC.